The 30 T cell receptor beta chains in this list originate from one sample, sequenced in a study of blood T cells in healthy people across ages. Next came a second PCR, run for roughly 6 to 11 cycles, which used a sample-barcoded 5' primer along with a J-beta primer mix. TCRdb reanalysed the 5' RACE reads using MiXCR and keeps one entry per CDR3 protein. The sample lists hundreds of thousands of distinct CDR3 sequences, 25% occurring once. The same sample was also studied in work on T cells of mothers and their children.

Input material: blood. The receptors were gathered from a boy aged 5-17 years in good health.

This clonotype appeared a few times. The chain joins TRBV6-4 to TRBJ1-1; D gene uncertain. The CDR3 totals 12 residues. Germline V gene lookup returns CDR1 MRHNA and CDR2 SNTAGT. Trimming shortened V by 5 bases and J by 3 bases, and 7 bases separated the two germline ends. The CDR3 DNA reads as TGTGCCAGCAGTCCCAAGTACACTGAAGCTTTCTTT. This gives the protein CASSPKYTEAFF.

This clonotype was observed a few times. The chain combines TRBV5-1 with TRBJ2-5; no clear D. V lost 0 bases, J lost 0 bases, and 9 bases lay in between. This CDR3 has 15 residues. CDR1 is SGHRS, CDR2 YFSETQ, per germline. The CDR3 nucleotides are TGCGCCAGCAGCTTGGTCGCGTCCAACCAAGAGACCCAGTACTTC. Amino acid sequence: CASSLVASNQETQYF.

This sequence joins TRBV20-1 and TRBJ2-6, with D unresolved. The CDR3 has 11 amino acids. Germline V gives CDR1 DFQATT, CDR2 SNEGSKA (reference sequence). Trimming pared 5 bases from V and 4 bases from J, leaving 3 bases between. As DNA, the CDR3 is TGCAGTGCTTGGGGGGCCAACGTCCTGACTTTC. This sequence encodes CSAWGANVLTF.

The sample holds a few counts of this clonotype. V is TRBV9 and J is TRBJ2-1, with 9 positions matching TRBD2. With 1 base clipped from V and 0 bases from J, the junction kept 11 bases outside the gene matches. Germline CDR1 reads SGDLS; CDR2 reads YYNGEE. The CDR3 extends over 19 amino acids. CDR3 in DNA: TGTGCCAGCAGCGTACTTAGTAGGGCTAGCGGGATCTCCTACAATGAGCAGTTCTTC. It codes for CASSVLSRASGISYNEQFF. Supplemented by reference TRBV9 and TRBJ2-1, the full variable domain reads DSGVTQTPKHLITATGQRVTLRCSPRSGDLSVYWYQQSLDQGLQFLIQYYNGEERAKGNILERFSAQQFPDLHSELNLSSLELGDSALYFCASSVLSRASGISYNEQFFGPGTRLTVL.

This clonotype was observed a few times. V gene TRBV3-1 combines with J gene TRBJ2-5, with D possibly being TRBD1 or TRBD2 (5 bases each). CDR1 and CDR2 from the germline V gene are LGHDT and YNNKEL (reference sequence). This CDR3 has 18 residues. V lost 1 base and J lost 1, with 19 bases in between. Here the CDR3 DNA reads TGTGCCAGCAGCCAAGTGGCCCCGGGACCGCTCTCCCAAGAGACCCAGTACTTC. This sequence encodes CASSQVAPGPLSQETQYF.

This clonotype was observed at least ten times. The chain links TRBV20-1 to TRBJ2-7, with D possibly matching TRBD2 (6 bases). The CDR3 covers 12 residues. The ends were cut back, 6 bases at V and 6 bases at J, with 15 bases in the middle. Germline loops: CDR1 DFQATT, CDR2 SNEGSKA (reference sequence). This CDR3 is CSANSGPGEQYF. The CDR3 nucleotides read TGCAGTGCGAACAGCGGGCCTGGCGAGCAGTACTTC.

This clonotype came up a few times. This chain joins TRBV6-1 and TRBJ2-4; weak D call: TRBD1 (5 bases). Germline CDR1 is MNHNS and CDR2 is SASEGT. Deletions cut 7 bases from V and 0 bases from J, with 13 bases between. This CDR3 comprises 15 residues. CDR3 sequence reads: CASITTALAKNIQYF. CDR3 sequence (DNA): TGTGCCAGCATCACGACAGCATTAGCCAAAAACATTCAGTACTTC.

This clonotype was counted a few times. This chain connects TRBV28 to TRBJ2-5, with D possibly TRBD2 on 5 matching bases. The V and J ends lost 4 bases and 4 bases respectively, with 10 bases between them. This CDR3 has 13 amino acids. Germline loops: CDR1 MDHEN, CDR2 SYDVKM. CDR3 DNA: TGTGCCAGCAGTTCTCCTCGGGGAGAGACCCAGTACTTC. Its protein is CASSSPRGETQYF. Full variable domain (outside the CDR3, taken from reference TRBV28 and TRBJ2-5): DVKVTQSSRYLVKRTGEKVFLECVQDMDHENMFWYRQDPGLGLRLIYFSYDVKMKEKGDIPEGYSVSREKKERFSLILESASTNQTSMYLCASSSPRGETQYFGPGTRLLVL.

This clonotype was detected a few times. This chain connects TRBV3-1 to TRBJ2-5; TRBD2 might be the D (5 bases). The J call could be wrong; TRBJ2-7 is a better fit for the DNA end. The germline CDR1 and CDR2 sequences are LGHDT and YNNKEL (reference sequence). The CDR3 is 14 amino acids. Written as DNA, the CDR3 is TGTGCCAGCAGCCAATCGGGGAAGACCTACGAGCAGTACTTC. It yields the protein CASSQSGKTYEQYF.

The chain uses TRBV20-1 and TRBJ2-3; the D is unclear. Per the germline V gene, CDR1 is DFQATT and CDR2 is SNEGSKA (reference sequence). The ends were cut back, 2 bases at V and 2 bases at J, with 11 bases in the middle. The length of the CDR3 is 14 residues. The CDR3 is CSARYLDYTDTQYF. In nucleotides, the CDR3 is TGCAGTGCTAGATATCTGGATTACACAGATACGCAGTATTTT.

This clonotype was seen a handful of times. The V gene is TRBV5-1, the J gene TRBJ2-3; TRBD1 is a possible D gene (6 bases). Germline V lookup: CDR1 SGHRS, CDR2 YFSETQ. V was clipped by 5 bases and J by 4 bases, with 11 bases between them. This CDR3 comprises 13 residues. This chain's CDR3 is CASRREGADTQYF. For the CDR3, the DNA is TGCGCCAGCAGACGTGAGGGGGCAGATACGCAGTATTTT. The full variable domain, with the rest looked up from reference TRBV5-1 and TRBJ2-3, is KAGVTQTPRYLIKTRGQQVTLSCSPISGHRSVSWYQQTPGQGLQFLFEYFSETQRNKGNFPGRFSGRQFSNSRSEMNVSTLELGDSALYLCASRREGADTQYFGPGTRLTVL.

A few counts support this clonotype. The gene calls are TRBV6-6 and TRBJ2-5; TRBD2 agrees at 9 bases. V lost 1 base, J lost 1 base, and 1 base stayed unmatched. CDR3 length: 15 residues. Germline V lookup: CDR1 MNHNY, CDR2 SVGAGI (reference sequence). The CDR3 region is CASSYYSGGQETQYF. In DNA form, the CDR3 reads TGTGCCAGCAGTTACTATAGCGGGGGCCAAGAGACCCAGTACTTC.

J is TRBJ2-5 and V is TRBV5-6, with 10 positions matching TRBD2. This CDR3 contains 16 residues. V lost 3 bases and J lost 2; bases outside the gene matches: 7. Looked up from germline, CDR1 is SGHDT and CDR2 is YYEEEE. CDR3 sequence: CASSSLTSGWQETQYF. DNA for the CDR3: TGTGCCAGCAGCTCCCTGACTAGCGGGTGGCAAGAGACCCAGTACTTC.

In its sample, this clonotype was seen a few times. The V and J genes are TRBV2 and TRBJ2-2, with TRBD2 identical over 13 bases. Germline lookup yields CDR1 SNHLY and CDR2 FYNNEI. The trim removed 4 bases at V and 8 bases at J, leaving 4 bases unmatched. This CDR3 is built from 15 residues. CDR3 bases: TGTGCCAGCAGTGGGACTAGCGGGAGCGTTGGGGAGCTGTTTTTT. Its translation: CASSGTSGSVGELFF.

This sequence joins TRBV28 and TRBJ2-1; 12 bases fit TRBD2. This CDR3 is 16 amino acids long. With V trimmed by 5 bases and J by 8 bases, 10 bases remained unmatched. The germline V gene encodes CDR1 MDHEN and CDR2 SYDVKM. The CDR3 nucleotides are TGTGCCAGCAGTCCGACTAGCGGGAGAAATTTTGATGAGCAGTTCTTC. Residues: CASSPTSGRNFDEQFF.

The chain employs TRBV7-2 and TRBJ2-7, with 9 bases matching TRBD2. V lost 5 bases, J lost 2 bases, and 7 bases stayed unmatched. The germline V gene has CDR1 SGHTA and CDR2 FQGNSA. The CDR3 runs 15 residues. CDR3 protein: CASSTLAGAPYEQYF. The CDR3 nucleotides read TGTGCCAGCAGCACCTTAGCGGGAGCACCCTACGAGCAGTACTTC.

The chain couples TRBV12-3 or TRBV12-4 to TRBJ2-5; D uncertain. The CDR3 is 14 amino acids. Trimming left V 5 bases short and J 1 base short, with 11 bases between. The CDR3 sequence is CASSPTESQETQYF. Written as DNA, the CDR3 is TGTGCCAGCAGTCCAACAGAGTCCCAAGAGACCCAGTACTTC.

The sample holds a few counts of this clonotype. The CDR3 DNA reads as TGCGCCAGCAGCCCAGTAGCGGGGGGGCCCGGGCACAATGAGCAGTTCTTC. It translates to CASSPVAGGPGHNEQFF. The chain has TRBV4-3 and TRBJ2-1, with 11 bases fitting TRBD2. Trimming removed 4 bases from V and 5 bases from J; junction bases left unmatched: 10. This CDR3 has 17 residues. Per germline, CDR1 LGHNA and CDR2 YSLEER.

The rearrangement links TRBV25-1 to TRBJ2-3; the match to TRBD1 covers 7 bases. Germline trimming cut 2 bases from V and 3 bases from J; bases unmatched to any gene: 5. Germline lookup yields CDR1 MGHDK and CDR2 SYGVNS. The length of the CDR3 is 15 residues. CDR3 sequence reads: CASSERDRVTDTQYF. The CDR3 bases are TGTGCCAGCAGTGAACGAGACAGGGTTACAGATACGCAGTATTTT. The variable domain in full, with the rest retrieved from reference TRBV25-1 and TRBJ2-3, is EADIYQTPRYLVIGTGKKITLECSQTMGHDKMYWYQQDPGMELHLIHYSYGVNSTEKGDLSSESTVSRIRTEHFPLTLESARPSHTSQYLCASSERDRVTDTQYFGPGTRLTVL.

This clonotype was detected only a few times. The J gene is TRBJ2-5, the V gene TRBV29-1; D is uncertain. The CDR3 is 14 residues long. In germline, CDR1 is SQVTM, CDR2 ANQGSEA. Trimming cost V 4 bases and J 4 bases, with 16 bases left between them. This chain's CDR3 is CSVVFFGPTETQYF. The DNA of the CDR3 is TGCAGCGTTGTATTTTTCGGGCCCACAGAGACCCAGTACTTC.

This clonotype was observed a few times. J is TRBJ2-7 and V is TRBV11-3; 7 nucleotides align to TRBD2. Trimming at V came to 0 bases and at J to 1 base, leaving 6 bases not matched to a gene. The germline CDR1 and CDR2 sequences are SGHNT and YENEEA. The CDR3 runs to 16 residues. CDR3 sequence reads: CASSLDRGVVSYEQYF. In DNA form, the CDR3 reads TGTGCCAGCAGCTTAGATCGGGGGGTGGTGTCCTACGAGCAGTACTTC.

The chain recombines TRBV6-6 with TRBJ2-5, with D possibly being TRBD1 or TRBD2 (5 bases each). Germline V CDR1 and CDR2: MNHNY, SVGAGI (reference sequence). The CDR3 has 13 amino acids. V was pared by 7 bases and J by 2 bases, with 11 bases between. CDR3 sequence (DNA): TGTGCCAGCAAAAGGGACGGGCAAGAGACCCAGTACTTC. Protein product: CASKRDGQETQYF.

The chain links TRBV7-2 to TRBJ2-5, with unresolved D. V gave up 5 bases and J gave up 9 bases, with 16 bases separating them. CDR1 SGHTA and CDR2 FQGNSA come from the germline V gene. The CDR3 extends over 13 amino acids. The CDR3 DNA reads as TGTGCCAGCAGCCGCGAATCTAAATCGTCCCAGTACTTC. Protein sequence: CASSRESKSSQYF.

V and J are TRBV12-5 and TRBJ2-5, with D possibly matching TRBD1 (6 bases). The DNA end is a closer match to TRBJ2-7, so the J assignment may be wrong. Germline CDR1 is LGHNT and CDR2 is FRNRAP. This CDR3 contains 14 residues. The CDR3 spells CASGPGQGSHEQYF. CDR3 DNA sequence: TGTGCTAGTGGACCCGGGCAGGGGTCTCACGAGCAGTACTTC.

This chain joins TRBV21-1 and TRBJ2-6. TRBV21-1 is labeled a pseudogene. The CDR3 consists of 17 residues. CDR3 region: CASSKEYQQTGANVLTF. The CDR3 DNA sequence: TGTGCCAGCAGCAAAGAATACCAGCAAACCGGGGCCAACGTCCTGACTTTC.

The chain links TRBV7-9 to TRBJ1-1; D uncertain. V lost 5 bases and J 10 bases, leaving 14 bases between the germline ends. CDR1 and CDR2 from the germline V gene are SEHNR and FQNEAQ (reference sequence). The CDR3 has 12 residues. CDR3 amino acids: CASSPGWGAAFF. The CDR3 nucleotides are TGTGCCAGCAGCCCGGGATGGGGAGCAGCTTTCTTT.

The chain recombines TRBV20-1 with TRBJ2-7; D is possibly TRBD2 (5 bases). The germline V gene has CDR1 DFQATT and CDR2 SNEGSKA (reference sequence). The CDR3 spans 11 residues. The germline V and J ends were trimmed by 7 bases and 9 bases, with 16 bases remaining between them. CDR3: CSVSYPEGQYF. The CDR3 DNA reads TGCAGTGTTAGTTACCCAGAGGGGCAGTACTTC.

The V gene is TRBV7-9, the J gene TRBJ2-5; weak D call: TRBD1 (5 bases). The ends were cut back, 8 bases at V and 5 bases at J, with 12 bases in the middle. Germline CDR1 reads SEHNR; CDR2 reads FQNEAQ (reference sequence). This CDR3 has 12 amino acids. The chain's CDR3 is CASLRPGETQYF. In DNA, the CDR3 is TGTGCCAGCCTTCGTCCAGGGGAGACCCAGTACTTC.

This clonotype has just a few counts. Written as DNA, the CDR3 is TGTGCCAGCAGCTTCGCAGGTCAGCGCACTGAAGCTTTCTTT. Protein sequence: CASSFAGQRTEAFF. The gene calls are TRBV7-2 and TRBJ1-1; no firm D call. V was pared by 3 bases and J by 4 bases, with 12 bases between. Germline V lookup: CDR1 SGHTA, CDR2 FQGNSA. The CDR3 sequence is 14 residues long.

The rearrangement joins TRBV10-3 to TRBJ2-5; 15 nucleotides agree with TRBD2. The CDR3 extends over 17 amino acids. Germline assignment: CDR1 ENHRY and CDR2 SYGVKD. V gave up 4 bases and J gave up 2 bases; unmatched junction bases: 5. The CDR3 loop is CAISAGLAGGGQETQYF. In nucleotides, the CDR3 is TGTGCCATCAGTGCGGGACTAGCGGGGGGAGGTCAAGAGACCCAGTACTTC.